This paragraph reports one TCR beta chain. The antigen it binds to is not known. No base qualities exist here, and no much larger clone lies one base off it. CDR3 length: 18 amino acids, cysteine to phenylalanine. The kept DNA is CDR3 alone, 54 bases in frame from the first base. Via the germline V gene, CDR1 is MNHNS and CDR2 SASEGT. A distance of 15 bases separates the germline ends of V and J, which lose 1 base and 0 bases respectively. The sample's time point, from its label and the paper: baseline before first vaccination. Samples from vaccinated people were obtained from the UK trials COV001 and COV002, which included a single-blind randomized controlled phase 2/3 trial of AZD1222 (ChAdOx1 nCoV-19) in healthy adults. Trial participant PBMC samples were collected at day 0 and day 28 after the second dose for TCRbeta chain sequencing. The CDR3 regions of human TCRbeta chains were analyzed by immunosequencing. Regarding the original processing steps: Repertoire TCRs were checked for matches against a reference library of SARS-CoV-2-specific TCRs that had been generated using the MIRA antigen-specificity platform. Breadth meant the fraction of unique TCRs that were SARS-CoV-2-associated, whereas depth meant the fraction of total T cells that were SARS-CoV-2-associated. Using the MIRA data, each spike-specific TCR was assigned both to the spike region to which the TCR was reactive and to a CD4 or CD8 class. Log10-transformed breadth and depth values were compared by one-way ANOVA with Sidak's multiple comparisons tests. As stored in TCRdb, this immuneACCESS dataset retains in-frame rearrangements with V and J assigned. A fraction of the clones does not appear; measured against another copy, unresolved V genes explain less than half of the discrepancy, and the remainder lacks a known reason. Clone size and the V and J calls come from that table; the DNA yielded D and trimming. In this sample the table shows 150,000 to 200,000 clones, 80% to 90% of which occur a single time. The ten largest clones represent more than 7% of the sample.

This entry comes from a study of T cell responses to AZD1222 COVID-19 vaccine (dated by TCRdb to 2020 to 2023). The study in broad terms: AZD1222 recipients whose second dose came at about 4 weeks and those whose second dose came at about 12 weeks were combined into one group, since spike-specific TCR depth and breadth did not differ between the two schedules. Trial participants were enrolled by age into 18-55, 56-69 and 70-plus year subgroups, with around 140, 26 and 57 TCR-sequenced participants respectively. A total of approximately 230 trial participants underwent TCR sequencing, of whom roughly 210 received two doses of AZD1222 and roughly 25 received two doses of the MenACWY control vaccine. Broader findings and caveats from the paper: Because no samples from the day 14 peak response were available, repertoires could be characterized only after the peak T cell response. After two AZD1222 doses, spike-specific TCR breadth and depth were significantly higher than at day 0 and than in MenACWY recipients. Conclusions about previously exposed vaccinees were limited because only six AZD1222 recipients were SARS-CoV-2 seropositive at baseline. The vaccine-associated CD4 TCRs covered the entire spike protein, and the dominant responses fell in regions 160-218 and 743-854. Most participants were white British and females outnumbered males, and the authors suggested that clonal diversity may have been underestimated. The 56-69-year group was small, and its depth increase did not reach significance, likely because of low power. Reportedly, close to half of the unique spike-specific TCRs recognized epitopes lying outside the regions that are mutated in the B.1.351 and B.1.1.7 variants.

Rearrangement joined TRBV6-1 to TRBJ1-4; the D region possibly corresponds to TRBD1 (5 bases align). This TCR came from an adult in good health. The sequencing used peripheral blood, collected on day 0 of AZD1222 vaccination. The CDR3 protein sequence reads: CASSEEAGWLATNEKLFF. The DNA sequence is given as TGTGCCAGCAGTGAAGAGGCAGGGTGGCTGGCAACTAATGAAAAACTGTTTTTT.